A single sample is the source of the 3 T cell receptor beta chains below, sequenced in a study of Graves' ophthalmopathy and Graves' hyperthyroidism. RNA transcripts served as template for amplifying TCR beta CDR3 sequences. First-round RT-PCR with HTBI primers preceded a second-round multiplex PCR. Each CDR3 protein is one row after TCRdb ran MiXCR on the multiplex PCR reads. The sample lists just over 600,000 distinct CDR3 sequences, approximately 22% seen once, with around 6.5% in the top ten. The sample taken for sequencing was peripheral blood. All receptors derive from a woman aged 18-30 years with stable Graves' hyperthyroidism. Some clones in this sample may be carry-over from other donors' samples.

This clonotype was seen a few times. The chain carries TRBV10-3 and TRBJ2-2, with TRBD2 matching over 15 bases. The CDR3 is 19 amino acids. The trim removed 2 bases at V and 6 bases at J, leaving 10 bases unmatched. CDR1 and CDR2 (germline): ENHRY, SYGVKD. DNA for the CDR3: TGTGCCATCAGTGAGGTCGGGAGGACTAGCGGGGGGGCCCCCGGGGAGCTGTTTTTT. Amino acid sequence: CAISEVGRTSGGAPGELFF.

This clonotype was counted many times. This chain's CDR3 is CSVYRDVNTGELFF. As DNA, the CDR3 is TGCAGCGTTTACCGGGACGTAAACACCGGGGAGCTGTTTTTT. This chain uses TRBV29-1 with TRBJ2-2; possibly TRBD1 or TRBD2 for D (5 bases each). V lost 5 bases to trimming and J lost 2 bases, with 12 bases between them. The CDR3 has 14 amino acids. Germline CDR1 and CDR2: SQVTM and ANQGSEA.

This clonotype came up once. The CDR3 is CATSDLGPEQYF. Here the CDR3 DNA reads TGTGCCACCAGTGATTTGGGTCCCGAGCAGTACTTC. The V call is TRBV24-1, the J call TRBJ2-7; D unclear. Trimming cost V 0 bases and J 6 bases, with 5 bases left between them. Germline lookup yields CDR1 KGHDR and CDR2 SFDVKD. This CDR3 spans 12 amino acids.